Listed here are 32 T cell receptor beta chains from one sample, sequenced in a study of cytomegalovirus exposure and HLA in healthy donors. The PCR ran on 60 Vbeta and 13 Jbeta primers. The table came from immunoSEQ multiplex PCR; TCRdb's copy has only in-frame clones and leaves some out. Of about 110,000 clones listed, around 61% are singletons. Sequenced sample: PBMCs. These receptors were obtained from a woman in her twenties or thirties in good health and CMV-seronegative.

The chain is built from TRBV29-1 and TRBJ2-1; TRBD2 agrees at 12 bases. V trimming: 6 bases; J trimming: 2 bases; junction bases outside the gene matches: 2. This CDR3 region has 14 residues. Germline lookup yields CDR1 SQVTM and CDR2 ANQGSEA. The CDR3 DNA reads TGCAGCGTACTAGCGGGAGGCGCCTACAATGAGCAGTTCTTC. Its protein product is CSVLAGGAYNEQFF.

The chain links TRBV6-1 to TRBJ1-5; tentative D call: TRBD1 (5 bases). Germline V gene data show CDR1 as MNHNS and CDR2 as SASEGT. The V and J ends lost 2 bases and 6 bases respectively, with 11 bases between them. This CDR3 region has 14 residues. Written as DNA, the CDR3 is TGTGCCAGCAGTGAAAGGGGCAACTCTCAGCCCCAGCATTTT. As protein: CASSERGNSQPQHF.

The gene calls are TRBV7-2 and TRBJ2-7, with 10 bases matching TRBD2. Germline values: CDR1 SGHTA, CDR2 FQGNSA. Trimming at V came to 3 bases and at J to 4 bases, leaving 6 bases not matched to a gene. The CDR3 extends over 15 amino acids. In DNA, the CDR3 is TGTGCCAGCAGCTTGAAAGCGGGAGGGCCTTACGAGCAGTACTTC. Amino acids: CASSLKAGGPYEQYF.

J is TRBJ1-1 and V is TRBV18; D perhaps matches TRBD1 (5 bases). Germline CDR1 reads KGHSH; CDR2 reads LQKENI. This CDR3 has 13 amino acids. Trimming stripped 4 bases from V and 2 bases from J, with 8 bases between. The chain's CDR3 is CASSRDSNTEAFF. CDR3 DNA sequence: TGTGCCAGCTCACGCGACAGTAACACTGAAGCTTTCTTT.

The chain has TRBV30 and TRBJ2-7; 12 nucleotides agree with TRBD2. From germline, CDR1 is GTSNPN and CDR2 SVGIG (reference sequence). The CDR3 sequence is 13 residues long. With V trimmed by 5 bases and J by 7 bases, 6 bases remained unmatched. CDR3 sequence (DNA): TGTGCCTGGGAGACTAGCGGGAGTTGGGAGCAGTACTTC. Protein sequence: CAWETSGSWEQYF.

The genes are TRBV11-3 and TRBJ2-1; 12 nucleotides agree with TRBD2. Losses at the gene ends were 5 bases for V and 7 bases for J; bases not matched to a gene: 6. CDR3 size: 15 residues. Germline V gene data show CDR1 as SGHNT and CDR2 as YENEEA. CDR3 nucleotides: TGTGCCAGCAGCGCCCGGACTAGCGGGACAAATGAGCAGTTCTTC. Residues: CASSARTSGTNEQFF. The variable domain in full, with the rest retrieved from reference TRBV11-3 and TRBJ2-1, is EAGVVQSPRYKIIEKKQPVAFWCNPISGHNTLYWYLQNLGQGPELLIRYENEEAVDDSQLPKDRFSAERLKGVDSTLKIQPAELGDSAVYLCASSARTSGTNEQFFGPGTRLTVL.

The chain recombines TRBV19 with TRBJ1-1, with D hard to call. Germline CDR1 reads LNHDA; CDR2 reads SQIVND (reference sequence). V was cut by 6 bases and J by 5 bases, with 13 bases left in between. The CDR3 contains 13 residues. Written as DNA, the CDR3 is TGTGCCAGTAGCACCGACATAGGTACTGAAGCTTTCTTT. Amino acid sequence: CASSTDIGTEAFF.

The CDR3: CSAPKTDEAFF. The CDR3 region has the DNA TGCAGTGCTCCGAAGACAGATGAAGCTTTCTTT. The gene calls are TRBV20-1 and TRBJ1-1; tentative D call: TRBD1 (5 bases). Trimming stripped 5 bases from V and 7 bases from J, with 11 bases between. This CDR3 contains 11 residues. Looked up from germline, CDR1 is DFQATT and CDR2 is SNEGSKA (reference sequence).

This chain connects TRBV6-1 to TRBJ2-7, with 8 positions matching TRBD2. The length of the CDR3 is 14 residues. CDR1 MNHNS and CDR2 SASEGT come from the germline V gene. V trimming: 11 bases; J trimming: 7 bases; junction bases outside the gene matches: 16. CDR3 residues: CAAGGWAGGGEQYF. CDR3 bases: TGTGCCGCGGGGGGATGGGCCGGAGGAGGGGAGCAGTACTTC.

The V gene is TRBV9, the J gene TRBJ2-1; a possible D gene is TRBD1 (6 bases). The V end was cut by 0 bases, the J end by 1 base, with 8 bases between. This CDR3 contains 15 residues. The germline V gene has CDR1 SGDLS and CDR2 YYNGEE. The CDR3 protein is CASSVGQGSYNEQFF. The DNA for the CDR3 is TGTGCCAGCAGCGTAGGGCAGGGGTCCTACAATGAGCAGTTCTTC.

In its sample, this clone was seen once. The chain recombines TRBV7-9 with TRBJ2-7; 7 bases map to TRBD1. The length of the CDR3 is 14 residues. The V gene's germline CDR1 is SEHNR and CDR2 FQNEAQ (reference sequence). Trimming removed 5 bases from V and 2 bases from J; junction bases left unmatched: 6. CDR3 amino acids: CASSQGTAPYEQYF. The CDR3, as DNA: TGTGCCAGCAGCCAAGGGACAGCTCCCTACGAGCAGTACTTC.

This clone was recorded a few times. J is TRBJ1-1 and V is TRBV18, with a possible D match to TRBD1 (5 bases). Trimming shortened V by 3 bases and J by 0 bases, and 11 bases separated the two germline ends. Per the germline V gene, CDR1 is KGHSH and CDR2 is LQKENI. The CDR3 covers 15 residues. CDR3 in amino acids: CASSPPAQVNTEAFF. In nucleotides, the CDR3 is TGTGCCAGCTCACCTCCCGCACAGGTGAACACTGAAGCTTTCTTT.

CDR3 sequence reads: CASSLIPVGLAASYNEQFF. In DNA form, the CDR3 reads TGTGCCAGCAGCTTAATCCCCGTGGGACTAGCGGCCTCCTACAATGAGCAGTTCTTC. This chain links TRBV7-3 with TRBJ2-1; TRBD2 aligns across 11 bases. With V trimmed by 1 base and J by 0 bases, 8 bases remained unmatched. This CDR3 is 19 amino acids long. From germline, CDR1 is SGHTA and CDR2 FQGTGA.

V usage is TRBV12-5 and J usage is TRBJ2-3; a weak D match, TRBD1 (6 bases). The CDR3 is 13 amino acids. Germline CDR1 is LGHNT and CDR2 is FRNRAP. V shed 4 bases and J shed 1 base, with 6 bases lying between them. Here the CDR3 reads CASGWTGTDTQYF. The CDR3 region has the DNA TGTGCTAGTGGTTGGACAGGCACAGATACGCAGTATTTT. The entire variable domain, with the rest obtained from reference TRBV12-5 and TRBJ2-3, is as follows: DARVTQTPRHKVTEMGQEVTMRCQPILGHNTVFWYRQTMMQGLELLAYFRNRAPLDDSGMPKDRFSAEMPDATLATLKIQPSEPRDSAVYFCASGWTGTDTQYFGPGTRLTVL.

The rearrangement uses TRBV14 and TRBJ1-1; possibly TRBD1 for D (5 bases). The CDR3 is 13 residues long. Germline V lookup: CDR1 SGHDN, CDR2 FVKESK. Between the trimmed V and J ends, which lost 2 bases and 4 bases, there was a span of 8 bases. CDR3 sequence (DNA): TGTGCCAGCAGCCAACAGGGTATCACTGAAGCTTTCTTT. This codes for CASSQQGITEAFF.

The gene calls are TRBV13 and TRBJ1-1; maybe TRBD1 (6 bases). Germline values: CDR1 PRHDT, CDR2 FYEKMQ (reference sequence). This CDR3 contains 17 residues. Trimming cost V 4 bases and J 2 bases, with 20 bases left between them. CDR3 nucleotide sequence: TGTGCCAGCAGCTCAGCCTTCGACAGGTCCCTAAACACTGAAGCTTTCTTT. Amino acids: CASSSAFDRSLNTEAFF.

The chain couples TRBV18 to TRBJ2-4, with 10 nucleotides matching TRBD1. Losses at the gene ends were 6 bases for V and 7 bases for J; bases not matched to a gene: 18. The CDR3 length is 18 residues. In germline, CDR1 is KGHSH, CDR2 LQKENI. CDR3 loop: CASSPPGQGIVRKNIQYF. The CDR3 DNA is TGTGCCAGCTCTCCTCCGGGACAGGGGATTGTGAGGAAGAACATTCAGTACTTC. The whole variable domain, filled in from reference TRBV18 and TRBJ2-4, reads NAGVMQNPRHLVRRRGQEARLRCSPMKGHSHVYWYRQLPEEGLKFMVYLQKENIIDESGMPKERFSAEFPKEGPSILRIQQVVRGDSAAYFCASSPPGQGIVRKNIQYFGAGTRLSVL.

The V and J genes are TRBV10-2 and TRBJ2-1; perhaps TRBD1 as D (6 bases). Trimming removed 8 bases at V and 4 bases at J, with 9 bases between. The CDR3 has 12 residues. The germline CDR1 and CDR2 sequences are WSHSY and SAAADI. The CDR3 protein is CASWDTYNEQFF. The CDR3 bases are TGCGCCAGCTGGGACACTTACAATGAGCAGTTCTTC.

This chain connects TRBV25-1 to TRBJ2-7; D is perhaps TRBD1 (6 bases). The CDR3 length is 15 residues. Germline loops: CDR1 MGHDK, CDR2 SYGVNS. V was cut by 3 bases and J by 7 bases, with 19 bases left in between. The CDR3 loop is CASSDSGAHQEEQYF. The CDR3 bases are TGTGCCAGCAGTGATTCAGGGGCCCACCAAGAAGAGCAGTACTTC.

V gene TRBV14 combines with J gene TRBJ1-1; D is ambiguous. Germline V lookup: CDR1 SGHDN, CDR2 FVKESK. V lost 1 base and J lost 5, with 8 bases in between. CDR3 length: 13 residues. CDR3 protein: CASSQVRRTEAFF. CDR3 DNA sequence: TGTGCCAGCAGCCAAGTCCGGAGGACTGAAGCTTTCTTT.

This CDR3 is CASSPAGRKQETQYF. The CDR3 nucleotides are TGTGCCAGCAGCCCTGCGGGGCGGAAACAAGAGACCCAGTACTTC. This sequence joins TRBV11-2 and TRBJ2-5, with a tentative D call TRBD2 (6 bases). Looked up from germline, CDR1 is SGHAT and CDR2 is FQNNGV. V was cut by 5 bases and J by 2 bases, with 15 bases left in between. This CDR3 has 15 amino acids.

This chain joins TRBV11-3 and TRBJ2-5; perhaps TRBD2 as D (5 bases). Near its end, the DNA agrees better with TRBJ2-7, so the J call may be wrong. CDR3 length: 14 residues. Germline values: CDR1 SGHNT, CDR2 YENEEA. The CDR3 sequence: CASSVGGSFYEQYF. The CDR3 nucleotides are TGTGCCAGCAGCGTGGGTGGGAGCTTCTACGAGCAGTACTTC.

V and J are TRBV28 and TRBJ1-5, with D unclear. V was clipped by 5 bases and J by 5 bases, with 4 bases between them. CDR3 length: 11 residues. Germline V gene sequence: CDR1 MDHEN, CDR2 SYDVKM. CDR3 amino acids: CASSRDQPQHF. In DNA, the CDR3 is TGTGCCAGCAGTCGGGATCAGCCCCAGCATTTT.

The chain carries TRBV11-2 and TRBJ2-7, with TRBD2 matching 9 bases. The length of the CDR3 is 14 residues. V lost 5 bases to trimming and J lost 0 bases; unmatched junction nucleotides: 2. CDR1 and CDR2 from the germline V gene are SGHAT and FQNNGV. CDR3 in DNA: TGTGCCAGCAGCGTTAGCGGGAGCTCCTACGAGCAGTACTTC. Translated, it gives CASSVSGSSYEQYF.

This sequence joins TRBV28 and TRBJ2-7, with 7 bases aligning to TRBD1. Germline values: CDR1 MDHEN, CDR2 SYDVKM. Losses at the gene ends were 4 bases for V and 2 bases for J; bases not matched to a gene: 5. CDR3 length: 14 amino acids. As DNA, the CDR3 is TGTGCCAGCAGTTCGACAGGGACCGCCTACGAGCAGTACTTC. Amino acids: CASSSTGTAYEQYF. Using reference TRBV28 and TRBJ2-7 for the parts outside the CDR3, the full variable domain is DVKVTQSSRYLVKRTGEKVFLECVQDMDHENMFWYRQDPGLGLRLIYFSYDVKMKEKGDIPEGYSVSREKKERFSLILESASTNQTSMYLCASSSTGTAYEQYFGPGTRLTVT.

The gene calls are TRBV5-4 and TRBJ2-7; TRBD1 matches at 9 bases. CDR1 SGHNT and CDR2 YYREEE come from the germline V gene (reference sequence). The CDR3 sequence is 18 residues long. V was pared by 3 bases and J by 5 bases, with 18 bases of the junction left unmatched. The CDR3 DNA is TGTGCCAGCAGCTCTATCCTATTGCTCGGGACAGGGATCCACGAGCAGTACTTC. Amino acid sequence: CASSSILLLGTGIHEQYF.

This clone was counted only a few times. V usage is TRBV6-1 and J usage is TRBJ2-2, with D possibly TRBD2 on 5 matching bases. The CDR3 length is 17 residues. The germline V gene has CDR1 MNHNS and CDR2 SASEGT. With 3 bases removed from V and 4 bases from J, the gap between germline ends came to 18 bases. CDR3 in DNA: TGTGCCAGCAGTGAGATATGGTACGGCGCGGGCACCGGGGAGCTGTTTTTT. This gives the protein CASSEIWYGAGTGELFF.

This clone has only a few counts. The chain couples TRBV5-8 to TRBJ1-2, with 9 bases identical to TRBD1. CDR1 SGHTS and CDR2 YDEGEE come from the germline V gene. This CDR3 is 15 amino acids long. The trim removed 2 bases at V and 3 bases at J, leaving 5 bases unmatched. This CDR3 is CASSFRTGADYGYTF. CDR3 in DNA: TGTGCCAGCAGCTTCCGGACAGGGGCAGACTATGGCTACACCTTC.

The genes are TRBV6-5 and TRBJ1-1; D uncertain. The CDR3 spans 14 residues. V shed 6 bases and J shed 3 bases, with 14 bases lying between them. The germline V gene encodes CDR1 MNHEY and CDR2 SVGAGI. The CDR3 nucleotides read TGTGCCAGCAGATCGGACTGGCAAGACACTGAAGCTTTCTTT. Residues: CASRSDWQDTEAFF.

The V call is TRBV15, the J call TRBJ1-1; 7 nucleotides align to TRBD1. The junction had 1 base not matched to a gene; V was cut back by 1 base and J by 8 bases. Germline-derived CDR1 and CDR2 are LNHNV and YYDKDF (reference sequence). CDR3 length equals 12 residues. This CDR3 reads CATSRGDSEAFF. CDR3 in DNA: TGTGCCACCAGCAGAGGGGACAGCGAAGCTTTCTTT.

This chain joins TRBV27 and TRBJ1-1; D ambiguous. This CDR3 has 16 amino acids. The germline gives CDR1 MNHEY, CDR2 SMNVEV (reference sequence). The ends were cut back, 4 bases at V and 2 bases at J, with 17 bases in the middle. The CDR3 sequence: CASSYAYQATNTEAFF. In DNA, the CDR3 is TGTGCCAGCAGTTATGCATATCAGGCGACAAACACTGAAGCTTTCTTT.

This clone was picked up one time. This chain connects TRBV5-6 to TRBJ2-5; the D gene is possibly TRBD1 (5 bases). Gene TRBJ2-7 matches the end of the DNA better, so the J call may be wrong. CDR3 length equals 13 residues. Germline assignment: CDR1 SGHDT and CDR2 YYEEEE. CDR3 nucleotides: TGTGCCAGCAGCTTTGTCAGGGTCCACGAGCAGTACTTC. Protein product: CASSFVRVHEQYF.